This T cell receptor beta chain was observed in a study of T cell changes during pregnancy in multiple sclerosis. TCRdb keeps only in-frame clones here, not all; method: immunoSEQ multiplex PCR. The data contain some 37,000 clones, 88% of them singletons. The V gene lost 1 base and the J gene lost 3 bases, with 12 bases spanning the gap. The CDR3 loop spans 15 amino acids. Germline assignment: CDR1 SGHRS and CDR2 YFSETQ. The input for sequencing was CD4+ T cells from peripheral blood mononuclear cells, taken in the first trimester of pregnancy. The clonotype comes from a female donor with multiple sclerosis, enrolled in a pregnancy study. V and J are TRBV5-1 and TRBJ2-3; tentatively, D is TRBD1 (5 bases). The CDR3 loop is CASSLLGPGTDTQYF. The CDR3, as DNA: TGCGCCAGCAGCTTGCTGGGTCCAGGGACAGATACGCAGTATTTT.